In this sample, the clone carrying this T cell receptor beta chain turned up once. The data stem from a study of technical replicates of blood from a handful of donors. Here immunoSEQ multiplex PCR was the method, and the copy in TCRdb shows in-frame clones only, minus some. Altogether approximately 87,000 clones are present, 90% to 95% being singletons, with the ten largest covering about 0.37%. The trim removed 6 bases at V and 5 bases at J, leaving 15 bases unmatched. CDR3 size: 16 residues. Germline CDR1 is MNHEY and CDR2 is SMNVEV (reference sequence). The sample consisted of T cells isolated from PBMCs. The TCR sequence derives from a human donor in good health. The V call is TRBV27, the J call TRBJ2-5; 7 nucleotides agree with TRBD2. The CDR3 region is CASSSPFGEGLETQYF. CDR3 nucleotides: TGTGCCAGCAGCTCACCATTTGGGGAGGGCTTGGAGACCCAGTACTTC.